One sample yielded the 19 T cell receptor beta chains listed below, sequenced in a study of T cells in Graves' hyperthyroidism and ophthalmopathy. Amplified TCR beta CDR3 regions came from RNA transcripts. First-round RT-PCR of the TCR CDR3 relied on the HTBI primer set. A single record per CDR3 protein comes from TCRdb applying MiXCR to the multiplex PCR reads. The sample carries about 840,000 distinct CDR3 sequences, 38% recorded once. The sequenced sample was blood. These receptors were collected from a man between 18 and 35 years old with Graves' hyperthyroidism.

Many counts were recorded for this clonotype. The genes are TRBV20-1 and TRBJ2-7, with D unclear. The V end was cut by 6 bases, the J end by 5 bases, with 11 bases between. Germline V gives CDR1 DFQATT, CDR2 SNEGSKA (reference sequence). The CDR3 extends over 11 amino acids. CDR3 sequence: CSAGSWDEQYF. In nucleotides, the CDR3 is TGCAGTGCGGGGTCTTGGGACGAGCAGTACTTC.

The chain couples TRBV25-1 to TRBJ1-2; TRBD1 might be the D (5 bases). Germline CDR1 reads MGHDK; CDR2 reads SYGVNS. The CDR3 runs to 15 residues. The V and J ends lost 7 bases and 0 bases respectively, with 15 bases between them. The CDR3 DNA is TGTGCCAGCACCCGGGACCGACCAGCTAACTATGGCTACACCTTC. This codes for CASTRDRPANYGYTF.

This chain links TRBV6-5 with TRBJ2-7, with no clear D. The CDR3 loop spans 11 amino acids. V was pared by 5 bases and J by 7 bases, with 9 bases between. Per germline, CDR1 MNHEY and CDR2 SVGAGI. CDR3 protein: CASSEHGEQYF. The CDR3 bases are TGTGCCAGCAGTGAACATGGAGAGCAGTACTTC.

The chain combines TRBV10-3 with TRBJ1-2, with D hard to call. Deletions cut 0 bases from V and 14 bases from J, with 16 bases between. The CDR3 is made up of 13 amino acids. The germline CDR1 and CDR2 sequences are ENHRY and SYGVKD. In DNA, the CDR3 is TGTGCCATCAGTGAGTCGTGGGGAGGCATCTGGACCTTC. It codes for CAISESWGGIWTF.

A few counts support this clonotype. The chain links TRBV6-2 or TRBV6-3 to TRBJ2-7; D is possibly TRBD1 or TRBD2 (5 bases each). This CDR3 contains 14 residues. Germline lookup yields CDR1 MNHEY and CDR2 SVGEGT. V was clipped by 0 bases and J by 5 bases, with 11 bases between them. The DNA for the CDR3 is TGTGCCAGCAGTTACTCGGTCCGGGGCCACGAGCAGTACTTC. Protein sequence: CASSYSVRGHEQYF.

A few counts support this clonotype. The V call is TRBV11-1, the J call TRBJ1-6; D remains ambiguous. V dropped 4 bases and J dropped 4 bases, with 8 bases sitting between them. The germline V gene encodes CDR1 SGHAT and CDR2 FQDESV (reference sequence). The CDR3 is made up of 14 amino acids. CDR3 residues: CASSSPQYNSPLHF. In nucleotides, the CDR3 is TGTGCCAGCAGCTCGCCACAGTATAATTCACCCCTCCACTTT.

This clonotype has at least ten counts. The chain carries TRBV15 and TRBJ2-5; D tentatively reads TRBD1 or TRBD2 (6 bases each). V dropped 5 bases and J dropped 4 bases, with 14 bases sitting between them. The CDR3 spans 14 residues. CDR1 is LNHNV and CDR2 is YYDKDF in the germline V gene (reference sequence). CDR3 sequence reads: CATSEGKGGETQYF. As DNA, the CDR3 is TGTGCCACCAGCGAGGGGAAGGGGGGAGAGACCCAGTACTTC. The full variable domain, rest sourced from reference TRBV15 and TRBJ2-5, is DAMVIQNPRYQVTQFGKPVTLSCSQTLNHNVMYWYQQKSSQAPKLLFHYYDKDFNNEADTPDNFQSRRPNTSFCFLDIRSPGLGDTAMYLCATSEGKGGETQYFGPGTRLLVL.

This clonotype was seen many times. The J gene is TRBJ1-2, the V gene TRBV10-3, with D perhaps matching TRBD1 (6 bases). This CDR3 spans 14 amino acids. Germline V gene lookup returns CDR1 ENHRY and CDR2 SYGVKD. The V and J ends lost 2 bases and 2 bases respectively, with 9 bases between them. The DNA for the CDR3 is TGTGCCATCAGTGAGCCTGGACAGAACTATGGCTACACCTTC. The encoded protein is CAISEPGQNYGYTF.

This clonotype occurred many times. This chain connects TRBV10-2 to TRBJ2-7; 10 nucleotides line up with TRBD2. This CDR3 has 13 amino acids. Trimming at V came to 6 bases and at J to 6 bases, leaving 5 bases not matched to a gene. Looked up from germline, CDR1 is WSHSY and CDR2 is SAAADI. The CDR3 DNA reads as TGCGCCAGCAGATTTTCTAGCGGGGGCGAGCAGTACTTC. It translates to CASRFSSGGEQYF.

A remark on this clonotype: A read error may account for a junction end that differs from germline. V usage is TRBV19 and J usage is TRBJ2-7; possible D gene TRBD2, 5 bases. CDR3 size: 13 residues. Germline V gene lookup returns CDR1 LNHDA and CDR2 SQIVND (reference sequence). DNA of the CDR3: TGTGCCAGTAGTATCTCCGGGATCTACGGGCAGTACTTC. Its protein is CASSISGIYGQYF.

V usage is TRBV29-1 and J usage is TRBJ2-7; TRBD1 aligns across 9 bases. Per germline, CDR1 SQVTM and CDR2 ANQGSEA. CDR3 length equals 14 residues. V gave up 8 bases and J gave up 3 bases; unmatched junction bases: 11. The CDR3 coding sequence is TGCAGCCAAGAAGGGACAGGGTTAAGCTACGAGCAGTACTTC. Translated, it gives CSQEGTGLSYEQYF.

This clonotype was found many times. This chain uses TRBV10-3 with TRBJ2-5; D is perhaps TRBD2 (6 bases). The CDR3 totals 13 residues. Germline V gene sequence: CDR1 ENHRY, CDR2 SYGVKD. Trimming shortened V by 4 bases and J by 1 base, and 7 bases separated the two germline ends. CDR3 residues: CAISAGVQETQYF. DNA of the CDR3: TGTGCCATCAGTGCGGGGGTCCAAGAGACCCAGTACTTC.

This clonotype was seen more than once but under ten times. The V call is TRBV7-9, the J call TRBJ2-7; D may be TRBD1 (5 bases). The CDR3 length is 11 residues. Germline-derived CDR1 and CDR2 are SEHNR and FQNEAQ (reference sequence). The V gene lost 5 bases and the J gene lost 5 bases, with 7 bases spanning the gap. CDR3 nucleotide sequence: TGTGCCAGCAGCCAGACAGACGAGCAGTACTTC. Protein sequence: CASSQTDEQYF.

This clonotype occurred a few times. The V call is TRBV9, the J call TRBJ2-5; D not certain. V lost 0 bases to trimming and J lost 4 bases, with 19 bases between them. CDR1 is SGDLS, CDR2 YYNGEE, per germline. This CDR3 is 17 amino acids long. CDR3 nucleotide sequence: TGTGCCAGCAGCGTAGCTTTGGTCAGCCCCTCTCGAGAGACCCAGTACTTC. Translation gives CASSVALVSPSRETQYF.

The chain couples TRBV12-5 to TRBJ1-5; no definite D call. This CDR3 has 13 amino acids. V gave up 5 bases and J gave up 5 bases, with 10 bases separating them. Germline V gives CDR1 LGHNT, CDR2 FRNRAP. In nucleotides, the CDR3 is TGTGCTAGTGGTAATGGGGTAGATCAGCCCCAGCATTTT. As protein: CASGNGVDQPQHF.

This clonotype appeared a few times. J is TRBJ2-2 and V is TRBV2, with D maybe TRBD1 (6 bases). Trimming cost V 6 bases and J 3 bases, with 14 bases left between them. Germline V gene lookup returns CDR1 SNHLY and CDR2 FYNNEI. CDR3 size: 15 residues. The CDR3 is CASRSSGQYTGELFF. The CDR3 DNA reads as TGTGCCAGCAGGTCTTCGGGACAATACACCGGGGAGCTGTTTTTT.

The chain is built from TRBV4-3 and TRBJ2-7; TRBD1 or TRBD2 may be the D gene (5 bases each). From germline, CDR1 is LGHNA and CDR2 YSLEER. This CDR3 has 15 residues. V dropped 0 bases and J dropped 4 bases, with 13 bases sitting between them. The CDR3 is CASSQDGGHLYEQYF. Here the CDR3 DNA reads TGCGCCAGCAGCCAAGATGGAGGACACTTATACGAGCAGTACTTC.

This clonotype was seen more than once but under ten times. V usage is TRBV20-1 and J usage is TRBJ2-7, with 9 bases lining up with TRBD2. V shed 0 bases and J 5 bases; nucleotides not matched to a gene: 5. Germline V gene data show CDR1 as DFQATT and CDR2 as SNEGSKA (reference sequence). CDR3 length: 14 amino acids. CDR3: CSARDMLAGNEQYF. CDR3 in DNA: TGCAGTGCTAGAGATATGCTAGCGGGAAACGAGCAGTACTTC.

This chain connects TRBV9 to TRBJ2-5; D is undetermined. V lost 4 bases, J lost 4 bases, and 8 bases lay in between. Germline assignment: CDR1 SGDLS and CDR2 YYNGEE. This CDR3 contains 12 residues. The CDR3 DNA is TGTGCCAGCAGCACCACAGCAGAGACCCAGTACTTC. It translates to CASSTTAETQYF.